This TCR beta chain emerged from a study of blood T cell repertoires in COVID-19. Study details: COVID-19 samples from acute and convalescent phases originated in the United States, Italy and Spain. Sources were T cells, B-cell-depleted T cells, or PBMCs; the material itself was cDNA or gDNA.

Some clones are missing from TCRdb's copy, which holds only in-frame ones; the method was immunoSEQ multiplex PCR. The sample lists approximately 160,000 clones; under 90% were seen once. This receptor was obtained from a man between 45 and 60 years old who had recovered from COVID-19. Sequenced: PBMCs or T cells enriched from blood (not recorded which).

DNA of the CDR3: TGCGCCAGCAGCCAAGGCCCCGCAGGGGTCTCCTACGAGCAGTACTTC. This encodes CASSQGPAGVSYEQYF. The rearrangement joins TRBV4-1 to TRBJ2-7; possibly TRBD1 for D (6 bases). The germline V gene encodes CDR1 MGHRA and CDR2 YSYEKL. Trimming took off 1 base at V and 0 bases at J, with 13 bases between the two ends. The CDR3 runs to 16 residues.